The T cell receptor (beta chain) described here comes from a study of OX40 agonist ivuxolimab in advanced cancers. The CDR3 is 16 residues long. The germline V gene has CDR1 SGHDN and CDR2 FVKESK. V dropped 4 bases and J dropped 0; count of bases not matched to a gene: 4. Repertoires were generated with immunoSEQ multiplex PCR, while TCRdb's copy carries only in-frame clones and drops some. The data show 25,000 to 40,000 clones, over 75% seen once. The source was CD4+ or CD8+ T cells sorted from blood, collected in a trial of the OX40 agonist ivuxolimab. The V gene is TRBV14, the J gene TRBJ2-2; 8 bases map to TRBD2. The receptor was isolated from an adult with an advanced solid tumor such as melanoma, head and neck, liver or kidney cancer. CDR3 nucleotide sequence: TGTGCCAGCAGCCGCGCGGGAGGTTCGAACACCGGGGAGCTGTTTTTT. As protein: CASSRAGGSNTGELFF. The variable domain in full, completed from reference TRBV14 and TRBJ2-2, reads EAGVTQFPSHSVIEKGQTVTLRCDPISGHDNLYWYRRVMGKEIKFLLHFVKESKQDESGMPNNRFLAERTGGTYSTLKVQPAELEDSGVYFCASSRAGGSNTGELFFGEGSRLTVL.